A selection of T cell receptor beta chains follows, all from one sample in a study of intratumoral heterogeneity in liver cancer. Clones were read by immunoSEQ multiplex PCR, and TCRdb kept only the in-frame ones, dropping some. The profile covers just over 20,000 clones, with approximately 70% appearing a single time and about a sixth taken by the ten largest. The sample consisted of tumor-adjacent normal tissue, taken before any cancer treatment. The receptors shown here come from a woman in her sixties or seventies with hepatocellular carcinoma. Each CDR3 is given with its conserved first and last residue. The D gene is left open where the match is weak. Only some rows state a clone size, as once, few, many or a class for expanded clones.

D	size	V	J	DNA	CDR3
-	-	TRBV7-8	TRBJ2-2	TGTGCCAGCAGCTTAGTTGGCAAAAGGAGGGCCTACACCGGGGAGCTGTTTTTT	CASSLVGKRRAYTGELFF
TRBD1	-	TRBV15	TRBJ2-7	TGTGCCACCAGCGCCCGGGCCGACAGGGTGGCTAGGGTGAACGAGCAGTACTTC	CATSARADRVARVNEQYF
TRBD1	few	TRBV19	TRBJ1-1	TGTGCCAGCAAGGATACAGGGGGCACTGAAGCTTTCTTT	CASKDTGGTEAFF
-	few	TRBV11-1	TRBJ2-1	TGTGCCAGCAGCCCCAGGCCCAGCGTGTCCTACAATGAGCAGTTCTTC	CASSPRPSVSYNEQFF
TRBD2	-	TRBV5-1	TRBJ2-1	TGCGCCAGCAGCTTGGGACTAGCGGGAGTGGGTGGTGCCTACAATGAGCAGTTCTTC	CASSLGLAGVGGAYNEQFF
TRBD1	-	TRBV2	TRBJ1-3	TGTGCCAGCATTCCGGGACAGCACTCTGGAAACACCATATATTTT	CASIPGQHSGNTIYF
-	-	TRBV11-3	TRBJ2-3	TGTGCCAGCAGCTTGTGTCCCGGGCTCACAGATACGCAGTATTTT	CASSLCPGLTDTQYF
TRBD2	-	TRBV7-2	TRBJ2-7	TGTGCCAGCAGCTTAGGCCTAGCGGGAACCTACGAGCAGTACTTC	CASSLGLAGTYEQYF
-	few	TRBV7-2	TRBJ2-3	TGTGCCAGCAGCTTAGTTAGGGGAGATACGCAGTATTTT	CASSLVRGDTQYF
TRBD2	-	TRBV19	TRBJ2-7	TGTGCCAGTAGGCAGACTAGCGGGGTCTCCAGGGAGCAGTACTTC	CASRQTSGVSREQYF
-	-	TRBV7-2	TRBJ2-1	TGTGCCAGCAGCTTAGCGCGAGTCAGTTACAATGAGCAGTTCTTC	CASSLARVSYNEQFF
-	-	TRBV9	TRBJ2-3	TGTGCCAGCAGCGGCCCTGTCGGGGCTACGCAGTATTTT	CASSGPVGATQYF
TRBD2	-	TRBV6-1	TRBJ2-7	TGTGCCAGCAGTGAGGGTGCTAGCGGGCCCTACGAGCAGTACTTC	CASSEGASGPYEQYF
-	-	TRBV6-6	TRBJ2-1	TGTGCCAGCAGTTACGTGGACCTCGAGCAGTTCTTC	CASSYVDLEQFF
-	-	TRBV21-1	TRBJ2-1	TGTGCCAGCAGCAAAGTTCGGAGGAATGAGCAGTTCTTC	CASSKVRRNEQFF
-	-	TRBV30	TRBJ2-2	TGTGCCTGCATTGGGAACGGAGCGAACACCGGGGAGCTGTTTTTT	CACIGNGANTGELFF
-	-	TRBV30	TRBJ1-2	TGTGCCTGGAGTAGGGATGGCGGCTACACCTTC	CAWSRDGGYTF
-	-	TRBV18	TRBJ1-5	TGTGCCAGCTCGGGGGGGAGGGATCAGCCCCAGCATTTT	CASSGGRDQPQHF
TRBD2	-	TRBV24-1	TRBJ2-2	TGTGCCACCAGTGATCAGAAACCCGGGACTAGCGGGAGGGCCTCGGGCACCGGGGAGCTGTTTTTT	CATSDQKPGTSGRASGTGELFF
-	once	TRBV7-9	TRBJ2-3	TGTGCCAGCAGCTTAATGCGGGGAGGCACAGATACGCAGTATTTT	CASSLMRGGTDTQYF
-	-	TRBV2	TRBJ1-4	TGTGCCAGCGAAGCAGGGGCAACTAATGAAAAACTGTTTTTT	CASEAGATNEKLFF
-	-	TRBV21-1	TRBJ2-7	TGTGCCAGCAGCAAAGGTTCAGACACAGACTACGAGCAGTACTTC	CASSKGSDTDYEQYF
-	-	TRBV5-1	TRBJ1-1	TGCGCCAGCAGCAGGACAGACCCGACCACTGAAGCTTTCTTT	CASSRTDPTTEAFF
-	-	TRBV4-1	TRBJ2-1	TGCGCCAGCAGCCCGGCAGGAGAATCCTACAATGAGCAGTTCTTC	CASSPAGESYNEQFF
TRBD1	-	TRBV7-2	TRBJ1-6	TGTGCCAGCAGCTTAGCGCAGGGGGCACGGTCACCCCTCCACTTT	CASSLAQGARSPLHF
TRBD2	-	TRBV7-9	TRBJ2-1	TGTGCCATTAGCGGGAGAGGCAGTGAGCAGTTCTTC	CAISGRGSEQFF
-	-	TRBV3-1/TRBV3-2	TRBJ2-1	TGTGCCAGCAGCCAAGGTAGGGGCTGGGGGAATGAGCAGTTCTTC	CASSQGRGWGNEQFF
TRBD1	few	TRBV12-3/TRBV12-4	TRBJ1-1	TGTGCCAGCAGCCTTACAGGGGACACTGAAGCTTTCTTT	CASSLTGDTEAFF
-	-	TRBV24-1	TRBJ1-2	TGTGCCACCAGTGATTTGCAGGGCAGCTACACCTTC	CATSDLQGSYTF
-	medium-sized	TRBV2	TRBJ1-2	TGTGCCAGCAGTGCTTTTGGAACATATCCCAACTATGGCTACACCTTC	CASSAFGTYPNYGYTF
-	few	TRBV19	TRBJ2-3	TGTGCCAGTAGTGAAGGGAAGGCGGATACGCAGTATTTT	CASSEGKADTQYF
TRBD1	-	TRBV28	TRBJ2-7	TGTGCCAGCAGCCAATCGGACAGGTTCCACGAGCAGTACTTC	CASSQSDRFHEQYF
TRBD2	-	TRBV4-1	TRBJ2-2	TGCGCCAGCAGCCAAAGGCCGGGACTAGGTGTCACCGGGGAGCTGTTTTTT	CASSQRPGLGVTGELFF
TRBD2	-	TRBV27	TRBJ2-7	TGTGCCAGCAGTTTGGTCGGGGAGGGACCCGCTCTCTACGAGCAGTACTTC	CASSLVGEGPALYEQYF
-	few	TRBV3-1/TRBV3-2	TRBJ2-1	TGTGCCAGCAGCCAGAGTTGGAATGAGCAGTTCTTC	CASSQSWNEQFF
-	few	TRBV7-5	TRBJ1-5	TGTGCCAGAAGCTTCGGTGGGAATAGCAATCAGCCCCAGCATTTT	CARSFGGNSNQPQHF
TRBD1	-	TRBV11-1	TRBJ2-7	TGTGCCAGCAGCTCACCGGGACAGAATCTCTACGAGCAGTACTTC	CASSSPGQNLYEQYF
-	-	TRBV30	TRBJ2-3	TGTGCCTGGAGTGTAATCGGGAGCCCCACAGATACGCAGTATTTT	CAWSVIGSPTDTQYF
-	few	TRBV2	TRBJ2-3	TGTGCCAGCAGTGGATCTAGCGGCACAGATACGCAGTATTTT	CASSGSSGTDTQYF
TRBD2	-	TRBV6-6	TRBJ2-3	TGTGCCAGCAGGCCGGGTAGCGGGAGTGGCACAGATACGCAGTATTTT	CASRPGSGSGTDTQYF
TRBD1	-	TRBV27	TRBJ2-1	TGTGCCAGCAGTCCGGGACAGATCTACAATGAGCAGTTCTTC	CASSPGQIYNEQFF
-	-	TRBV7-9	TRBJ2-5	TGTGCCAGCAGTAGGAGTCGACAAGAGACCCAGTACTTC	CASSRSRQETQYF
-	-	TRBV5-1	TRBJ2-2	TGCGCCAGCAGCACCCGGATTCGCTCATCGTTTTTT	CASSTRIRSSFF
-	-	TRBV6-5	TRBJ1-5	TGTGCCAGCAGTTACTCGTACAGGGACTATCAGCCCCAGCATTTT	CASSYSYRDYQPQHF
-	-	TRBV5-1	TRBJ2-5	TGCGCCAGCAGCTTGGAGGCGGACCTACCTGGGGCCCAGTACTTC	CASSLEADLPGAQYF
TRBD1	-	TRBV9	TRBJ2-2	TGTGCCAGCAGCGTTTATGACAGGGTAAACACCGGGGAGCTGTTTTTT	CASSVYDRVNTGELFF
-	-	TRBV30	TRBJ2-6	TGTGCCTGTCTTCAGAACTCTGGGGCCAACGTCCTGACTTTC	CACLQNSGANVLTF
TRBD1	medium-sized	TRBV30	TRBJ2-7	TGTGCCTGGGCGCCGGGACAGGCCTACGAGCAGTACTTC	CAWAPGQAYEQYF
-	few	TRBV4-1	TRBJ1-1	TGCGCCAGCAGCCAGCAGAACCAAGTTGAAGCTTTCTTT	CASSQQNQVEAFF
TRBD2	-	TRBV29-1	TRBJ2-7	TGCAGCGCTATCCCCCGGGAGGGAGATTCCTACGAGCAGTACTTC	CSAIPREGDSYEQYF
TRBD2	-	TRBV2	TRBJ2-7	TGTGCCAGCAGGACCGGGACTAGCTACGGGCAGTACTTC	CASRTGTSYGQYF
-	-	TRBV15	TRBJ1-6	TGTGCCACCAGCATCCAGACGGGTTCACCCCTCCACTTT	CATSIQTGSPLHF
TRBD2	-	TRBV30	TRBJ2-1	TGTGCCTGGAGCACCCTTTGGGGGGGGGACAATGAGCAGTTCTTC	CAWSTLWGGDNEQFF